These T cell receptor beta chains were read from a single sample in a study of T cells in tuberculosis. TCRdb's copy holds only in-frame clones and misses some; the assay was immunoSEQ multiplex PCR. The data hold some 31,000 clones, with 95% observed a single time. Material for sequencing was PBMCs. These receptors were obtained from a donor aged 10-29 years with latent tuberculosis or without tuberculosis infection. CDR3s leave out the opening cysteine and the closing phenylalanine or tryptophan. Each record gives: V gene, clone size, CDR3 length, J gene, D gene, CDR3 protein. A D gene is named only where the DNA matches it firmly. Part of the rows lack a size; the others show once, few, many or a class for expanded clones.

V gene: TRBV27
clone size: NA
CDR3 length: 12
J gene: TRBJ1-5
D gene: TRBD1
CDR3 protein: ASSLTGGNQPQH

V gene: TRBV5-1
clone size: NA
CDR3 length: 12
J gene: TRBJ2-2
D gene: NA
CDR3 protein: ASSLGGETGELF

V gene: TRBV30
clone size: NA
CDR3 length: 11
J gene: TRBJ1-5
D gene: NA
CDR3 protein: AWNRGSDQPQH

V gene: TRBV7-3
clone size: NA
CDR3 length: 12
J gene: TRBJ2-7
D gene: TRBD2
CDR3 protein: ASSLVGGTSEQY

V gene: TRBV11-2
clone size: once
CDR3 length: 13
J gene: TRBJ2-2
D gene: TRBD1
CDR3 protein: ASSTDRGAIGELF

V gene: TRBV5-5
clone size: NA
CDR3 length: 13
J gene: TRBJ1-5
D gene: NA
CDR3 protein: ASSLVVYSNQPQH

V gene: TRBV29-1
clone size: NA
CDR3 length: 13
J gene: TRBJ1-1
D gene: TRBD1
CDR3 protein: SVEAPFPGQHHAF

V gene: TRBV7-9
clone size: NA
CDR3 length: 13
J gene: TRBJ1-4
D gene: TRBD1
CDR3 protein: ASSHGTGYNEKLF

V gene: TRBV11-2
clone size: NA
CDR3 length: 16
J gene: TRBJ2-7
D gene: TRBD2
CDR3 protein: ASSLDFGEGGLTYEQY

V gene: TRBV28
clone size: NA
CDR3 length: 15
J gene: TRBJ2-7
D gene: NA
CDR3 protein: ASSFAQDKLRPYEQY

V gene: TRBV11-2
clone size: NA
CDR3 length: 12
J gene: TRBJ2-7
D gene: NA
CDR3 protein: ASSSMGASGEQY

V gene: TRBV6-1
clone size: once
CDR3 length: 11
J gene: TRBJ2-7
D gene: NA
CDR3 protein: ASTIDRLYEQY

V gene: TRBV19
clone size: NA
CDR3 length: 14
J gene: TRBJ2-1
D gene: TRBD2
CDR3 protein: ASSIDHGRGYNEQF

V gene: TRBV10-2
clone size: NA
CDR3 length: 12
J gene: TRBJ2-3
D gene: NA
CDR3 protein: ASTGKLSTDTQY

V gene: TRBV9
clone size: NA
CDR3 length: 13
J gene: TRBJ2-3
D gene: TRBD1
CDR3 protein: ASSPGTGVTDTQY

V gene: TRBV5-4
clone size: NA
CDR3 length: 13
J gene: TRBJ2-2
D gene: NA
CDR3 protein: ASSLDRLNTGELF

V gene: TRBV30
clone size: once
CDR3 length: 12
J gene: TRBJ1-2
D gene: TRBD1
CDR3 protein: AWSVRTGTNGYT

V gene: TRBV4-3
clone size: NA
CDR3 length: 12
J gene: TRBJ2-3
D gene: NA
CDR3 protein: ASSQSSTTDTQY

V gene: TRBV27
clone size: NA
CDR3 length: 10
J gene: TRBJ2-7
D gene: TRBD1
CDR3 protein: ASSRQGYEQY

V gene: TRBV7-6
clone size: NA
CDR3 length: 11
J gene: TRBJ2-7
D gene: NA
CDR3 protein: ASSPTRGYEQY

V gene: TRBV10-1
clone size: NA
CDR3 length: 9
J gene: TRBJ2-1
D gene: NA
CDR3 protein: ASSADNEQF

V gene: TRBV7-9
clone size: NA
CDR3 length: 14
J gene: TRBJ1-3
D gene: NA
CDR3 protein: ASSFDPGSFGNTIY

V gene: TRBV7-9
clone size: NA
CDR3 length: 12
J gene: TRBJ2-4
D gene: NA
CDR3 protein: ASSLLGAQNIQY

V gene: TRBV18
clone size: NA
CDR3 length: 15
J gene: TRBJ2-5
D gene: TRBD2
CDR3 protein: ASSRPRLAGIQETQY

V gene: TRBV19
clone size: NA
CDR3 length: 12
J gene: TRBJ1-1
D gene: TRBD1
CDR3 protein: ASSMTGGLTEAF

V gene: TRBV6-4
clone size: NA
CDR3 length: 13
J gene: TRBJ1-2
D gene: TRBD1
CDR3 protein: ASSDPAGGNYGYT

V gene: TRBV25-1
clone size: NA
CDR3 length: 12
J gene: TRBJ2-7
D gene: NA
CDR3 protein: ASSELGTGSEQY

V gene: TRBV19
clone size: NA
CDR3 length: 13
J gene: TRBJ1-1
D gene: TRBD1
CDR3 protein: ASRDRGQGNTEAF

V gene: TRBV7-8
clone size: NA
CDR3 length: 13
J gene: TRBJ1-2
D gene: NA
CDR3 protein: ASSPYRVPNYGYT

V gene: TRBV6-1
clone size: NA
CDR3 length: 14
J gene: TRBJ2-5
D gene: TRBD2
CDR3 protein: ASSEGGLAGSETQY

V gene: TRBV6-5
clone size: once
CDR3 length: 14
J gene: TRBJ2-7
D gene: TRBD2
CDR3 protein: ASSYSGGVPSYEQY

V gene: TRBV7-9
clone size: NA
CDR3 length: 14
J gene: TRBJ2-6
D gene: TRBD1
CDR3 protein: ASSLSGGIGANVLT

V gene: TRBV14
clone size: once
CDR3 length: 13
J gene: TRBJ2-5
D gene: TRBD2
CDR3 protein: ASSQVAGSQETQY

V gene: TRBV28
clone size: NA
CDR3 length: 10
J gene: TRBJ2-7
D gene: TRBD2
CDR3 protein: ASSRGLAGVG

V gene: TRBV11-1
clone size: NA
CDR3 length: 14
J gene: TRBJ2-2
D gene: NA
CDR3 protein: ASSLTLGGDTGELF

V gene: TRBV25-1
clone size: NA
CDR3 length: 14
J gene: TRBJ2-6
D gene: NA
CDR3 protein: ASSESPGAGANVLT

V gene: TRBV28
clone size: NA
CDR3 length: 10
J gene: TRBJ1-1
D gene: NA
CDR3 protein: ASTKFNAEAF

V gene: TRBV4-1
clone size: NA
CDR3 length: 15
J gene: TRBJ2-1
D gene: TRBD1
CDR3 protein: ASSPQGAKGSYNEQF

V gene: TRBV5-4
clone size: NA
CDR3 length: 13
J gene: TRBJ2-3
D gene: NA
CDR3 protein: ASSLGRGSTDTQY

V gene: TRBV7-2
clone size: NA
CDR3 length: 12
J gene: TRBJ2-7
D gene: NA
CDR3 protein: ASSPRGALYEQY

V gene: TRBV25-1
clone size: NA
CDR3 length: 10
J gene: TRBJ1-2
D gene: TRBD1
CDR3 protein: ASRDRDYGYT

V gene: TRBV11-2
clone size: NA
CDR3 length: 13
J gene: TRBJ2-1
D gene: TRBD2
CDR3 protein: ASSFLGLAPGEQF

V gene: TRBV28
clone size: NA
CDR3 length: 12
J gene: TRBJ1-5
D gene: NA
CDR3 protein: ASTSTQGRQPQH

V gene: TRBV27
clone size: NA
CDR3 length: 12
J gene: TRBJ2-1
D gene: TRBD2
CDR3 protein: ASSSGLGNNEQF

V gene: TRBV5-1
clone size: NA
CDR3 length: 12
J gene: TRBJ1-1
D gene: TRBD1
CDR3 protein: ASSSDRGGTEAF

V gene: TRBV5-1
clone size: NA
CDR3 length: 12
J gene: TRBJ2-7
D gene: TRBD2
CDR3 protein: ASSGLAPPYEQY

V gene: TRBV11-2
clone size: NA
CDR3 length: 12
J gene: TRBJ1-2
D gene: NA
CDR3 protein: ASSLVPGQQGYT

V gene: TRBV10-3
clone size: NA
CDR3 length: 15
J gene: TRBJ2-1
D gene: TRBD2
CDR3 protein: AISETPGTSGRSEQF

V gene: TRBV6-5
clone size: NA
CDR3 length: 14
J gene: TRBJ2-5
D gene: TRBD1
CDR3 protein: ASSYSGQGRQETQY

V gene: TRBV25-1
clone size: NA
CDR3 length: 11
J gene: TRBJ1-1
D gene: NA
CDR3 protein: ASSEWAGTKAF